One TCR beta chain is described in this entry. As yet, its antigen is unknown. The CDR3 has 16 residues. The germline gives CDR1 LNHNV, CDR2 YYDKDF (reference sequence). Trimming removed 0 bases from V and 5 bases from J, with 16 bases in between. The data were obtained in a study of T cell responses to AZD1222 COVID-19 vaccine. Study information: Pooling was applied to second doses at about 4 or about 12 weeks.

Clones were sequenced by immunoSEQ multiplex PCR, and TCRdb holds only the in-frame ones, with some missing. Altogether around 77,000 clones are present, 86% being singletons, with the ten largest covering less than 3%. Findings and limits, study-wide: Every sample of the repertoires postdated the peak T cell response. A reported finding is that nearly half of spike-specific TCRs target unmutated variant regions.

This sequence joins TRBV15 and TRBJ2-5, with D possibly matching TRBD2 (5 bases). Sequencing was performed on peripheral blood, taken on day 0 of AZD1222 vaccination. This sequence was found in an adult in good health. The CDR3 nucleotides are TGTGCCACCAGCAGAGATAGGCCGGGATGGGTGGAGACCCAGTACTTC. This translates into CATSRDRPGWVETQYF. The variable domain in full, completed from reference TRBV15 and TRBJ2-5, reads DAMVIQNPRYQVTQFGKPVTLSCSQTLNHNVMYWYQQKSSQAPKLLFHYYDKDFNNEADTPDNFQSRRPNTSFCFLDIRSPGLGDTAMYLCATSRDRPGWVETQYFGPGTRLLVL.